This TCR beta chain emerged from a study of siplizumab effects on memory and regulatory T cells. Study-wide findings and caveats: Naive T cells appeared more diverse than memory cells and seemed to be major alloresponse contributors.

Produced via immunoSEQ multiplex PCR; TCRdb's table is partial and in-frame only. Among 100,000 or so clones listed, around 94% were seen once. The germline gives CDR1 SGHTA, CDR2 FQGTGA. Trimming cost V 3 bases and J 7 bases, with 12 bases left between them. The CDR3 runs 13 residues. Worth noting for this clone: Its antigen is unknown.

This chain connects TRBV7-3 to TRBJ1-1; TRBD1 might be the D (6 bases). This TCR derives from a human donor in good health. The sample comprised non-Treg CD4+ T cells sorted from blood. CDR3 sequence reads: CASSFSGTLEAFF. In DNA, the CDR3 is TGTGCCAGCAGCTTCTCAGGGACACTTGAAGCTTTCTTT.